The sequence of this T cell receptor beta chain was determined in a study of CD8+ T cells in alopecia areata. Remarks on this clone: Its specificity is unknown.

Treatment described: oral pan-JAK inhibitor, 5-10 mg twice daily. Extraction and reverse transcription of RNA yielded cDNA as the sequencing template. The protocol was immunoSEQ multiplex PCR, while the TCRdb copy is restricted to in-frame clones and leaves out a portion. The table lists 200,000 to 250,000 clones, around 65% of them singletons, with about 4% in the top ten. Study results and limitations: TCRs were shared less clearly across patients than in mice, possibly for HLA-related reasons. With tofacitinib ongoing, many expanded lesional clones persisted in both scalp and blood. Lesional scalp, especially alopecia totalis/universalis, showed higher clonality than normal scalp. Both scalp clonality and the expanded CD8+ clones among the top 100 showed a significant decrease with tofacitinib.

The CDR3 totals 15 residues. Trimming took 3 bases from V and 6 from J; bases not matched to a gene: 6. In germline, CDR1 is MGHDK, CDR2 SYGVNS. Here the sequenced sample was CD4+ T cells sorted from blood, taken at week 4, from a patient treated with tofacitinib. The rearrangement uses TRBV25-1 and TRBJ1-4, with TRBD1 matching 8 bases. The TCR comes from a human donor with alopecia areata. The CDR3 here is CASSERQGPHEKLFF. CDR3 in DNA: TGTGCCAGCAGTGAGAGACAGGGGCCTCATGAAAAACTGTTTTTT.